A single TCR beta chain is shown here with its context. The CDR3 totals 10 residues. Unmatched junction bases numbered 8, after V lost 10 bases and J lost 14 bases. The germline gives CDR1 MNHEY, CDR2 SMNVEV (reference sequence). The record originates from a study of patients and donors after allogeneic stem cell transplantation. TCRdb ran MiXCR on the RT-PCR reads and lists one entry per CDR3 protein. The sample yields about 110,000 distinct CDR3 sequences, around 38% seen once. The sequenced sample was blood, either unsorted or a sorted T cell fraction (not recorded which). This chain joins TRBV27 and TRBJ2-1, with TRBD2 matching 7 bases. The origin of this receptor is a human donor who was either an allogeneic HSCT recipient or a stem cell or donor lymphocyte infusion donor (not recorded which). It is not recorded whose cells these are; they may come from a transplant donor. CDR3 amino acids: CATGFGREFF. As DNA, the CDR3 is TGTGCCACTGGCTTTGGGAGGGAGTTCTTC.